This T cell receptor beta chain was captured by sequencing in a study of T cells in Graves' hyperthyroidism and ophthalmopathy. CDR3 length: 17 residues. The trim removed 5 bases at V and 4 bases at J, leaving 13 bases unmatched. Germline CDR1 MNHEY, CDR2 SMNVEV (reference sequence). The diagnostic basis comprised clinical symptoms, serum thyroxine and TRAb, thyroid ultrasound and orbital computed tomography. This clonotype has more than one count but fewer than ten. The investigators amplified TCR beta CDR3 regions from RNA transcripts. With the HTBI primer set, the TCR CDR3 went through a first round of RT-PCR. TCRdb itself ran the multiplex PCR reads through MiXCR, one entry per CDR3 protein. Of about 720,000 distinct CDR3 sequences detected, roughly 20% appear once; the ten largest clones hold around 15%.

The chain joins TRBV27 to TRBJ2-2; TRBD1 aligns across 7 bases. Sequencing was carried out using blood. This clonotype was obtained from a woman in her forties or fifties with Graves' hyperthyroidism that later progressed to Graves' ophthalmopathy. The CDR3 protein is CASSTHVRTGVTGELFF. DNA for the CDR3: TGTGCCAGCAGTACCCACGTAAGGACAGGTGTCACCGGGGAGCTGTTTTTT.